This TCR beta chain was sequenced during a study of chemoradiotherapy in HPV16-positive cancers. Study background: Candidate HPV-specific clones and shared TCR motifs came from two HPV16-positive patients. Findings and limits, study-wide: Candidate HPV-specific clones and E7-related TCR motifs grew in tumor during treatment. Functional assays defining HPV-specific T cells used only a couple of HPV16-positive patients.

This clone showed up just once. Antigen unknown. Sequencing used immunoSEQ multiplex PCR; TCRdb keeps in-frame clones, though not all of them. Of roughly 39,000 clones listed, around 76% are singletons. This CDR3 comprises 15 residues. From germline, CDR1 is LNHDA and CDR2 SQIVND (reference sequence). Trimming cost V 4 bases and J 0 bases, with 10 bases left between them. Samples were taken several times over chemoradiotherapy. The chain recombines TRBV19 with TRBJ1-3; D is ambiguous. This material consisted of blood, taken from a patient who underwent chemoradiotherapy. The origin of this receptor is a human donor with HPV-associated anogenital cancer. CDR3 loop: CASSTTRSSGNTIYF. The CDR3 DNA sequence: TGTGCCAGTAGTACCACACGAAGCTCTGGAAACACCATATATTTT.